This T cell receptor beta chain was found in a study of shared clonotypes between healthy human individuals. CD8 memory cells included CD45RO+ cells plus CCR7-negative CD45RA+ TemRA cells. In replicate PCRs of sorted subsets, approximately 210 ng DNA, about 29,000 T cell genomes, was used. The authors' processing: ImmunoSEQ yielded junction-only sequences lacking quality scores, so filtering differed. Method: immunoSEQ multiplex PCR; TCRdb's copy keeps in-frame clones and lacks some. The DNA was the basis for D and trimming; V, J and clone size are from that table. The sample holds roughly 700,000 clones, about nine tenths seen once. Concerning this clone itself: Its antigen is as yet unknown.

The V end was cut by 2 bases, the J end by 0 bases, with 14 bases between. CDR1 is MDHEN and CDR2 is SYDVKM in the germline V gene. This CDR3 contains 16 residues. Study-wide points: Owing to a small donor count, the genetic and exposure-history diversity represented was limited.

J is TRBJ2-7 and V is TRBV28; D is unresolved. The sequenced sample was memory CD8+ T cells from PBMCs. Subset indicated: CD45RO+ cells pooled with CCR7-negative TemRA cells. This TCR was sampled from a man aged 18 to 29 in good health. Some clones in this sample may be carry-over from other donors' samples. CDR3 in amino acids: CASSLLGPESSYEQYF. In DNA form, the CDR3 reads TGTGCCAGCAGTTTACTAGGGCCGGAGAGCTCCTACGAGCAGTACTTC. The full variable domain, with the rest looked up from reference TRBV28 and TRBJ2-7, is DVKVTQSSRYLVKRTGEKVFLECVQDMDHENMFWYRQDPGLGLRLIYFSYDVKMKEKGDIPEGYSVSREKKERFSLILESASTNQTSMYLCASSLLGPESSYEQYFGPGTRLTVT.